The T cell receptor (beta chain) under discussion was sequenced for a study of T cell changes during pregnancy in multiple sclerosis. Here immunoSEQ multiplex PCR was the method, and the copy in TCRdb shows in-frame clones only, minus some. The repertoire holds about 38,000 clones, with about 91% as singletons. The CDR3 is 14 amino acids. The trim removed 4 bases at V and 10 bases at J, leaving 8 bases unmatched. Germline CDR1 reads ENHRY; CDR2 reads SYGVKD. The sequences come from CD8+ T cells from peripheral blood mononuclear cells, collected after pregnancy. The chain joins TRBV10-3 to TRBJ2-1; 9 nucleotides line up with TRBD2. The clonotype was recovered from a female donor with multiple sclerosis, enrolled in a pregnancy study. Here the CDR3 DNA reads TGTGCCATCAGTGGGTTAGCGGGAGAGGAGGAGCAGTTCTTC. Protein sequence: CAISGLAGEEEQFF.